The present TCR beta chain was sequenced within a study of CD8 T cells in ankylosing spondylitis. Findings and limits, study-wide: Disease-associated clones were CD8+ and fairly uncommon in peripheral blood. Some motif variants had been reported before (in reactive arthritis synovial fluid and blood). Ankylosing spondylitis blood appeared to carry a characteristic TCR beta motif of several highly homologous variants.

Details on this clonotype: Its antigen is currently unknown.

The trim removed 3 bases at V and 1 base at J, leaving 6 bases unmatched. Germline V gene data show CDR1 as SGHTA and CDR2 as FQGNSA. The CDR3 contains 15 residues. Each TCR beta library was made by quantitative 5'-RACE that incorporated molecular barcodes. One entry per CDR3 protein results from TCRdb running MiXCR on the 5' RACE reads. The sample includes roughly 230,000 distinct CDR3 sequences, 7% to 10% of them seen just once. V gene TRBV7-2 combines with J gene TRBJ2-7, with TRBD2 identical over 7 bases. The TCR comes from a female donor with ankylosing spondylitis or in good health (not recorded which). Input material: blood, either unsorted or a sorted T cell fraction (not recorded which). DNA of the CDR3: TGTGCCAGCAGCTTCGCTACGGGAGGATCCTACGAGCAGTACTTC. Its translation: CASSFATGGSYEQYF.